One sample yielded the 27 T cell receptor gamma chains listed below, sequenced in a study of gamma-delta T cells after stem cell transplantation. TCRdb re-called clones from the RT-PCR reads using CATT. This table holds 500 to 700 gamma-chain clones, about 16% found once. The sample consisted of gamma-delta T cells. Receptors originate from a human donor. It is not recorded whose cells these are; they may come from a transplant donor.

This chain links TRGV3 with TRGJ1 or TRGJ2. TCRdb carries no J gene annotation; the J gene was assigned here by matching the DNA with germline. Germline V gene sequence: CDR1 VTNTFY, CDR2 YDVSTARD (reference sequence). This CDR3 is 13 amino acids long. Trimming at V came to 5 bases and at J to 9 bases, leaving 13 bases not matched to a gene. CDR3 in DNA: TGTGCCACCTGGGGTAACCGAAGAAGTAAGAAACTCTTT. It yields the protein CATWGNRRSKKLF.

By share, this clone counts as large. The chain has TRGV3 and TRGJP2. Assignment of the J gene here rests on matching the DNA to germline, because TCRdb gives none. The J segment lost 0 bases and the V segment lost 1 base, leaving 8 bases of the junction unmatched. CDR1 VTNTFY and CDR2 YDVSTARD come from the germline V gene (reference sequence). The CDR3 spans 17 residues. CDR3 coding DNA: TGTGCCACCTGGGACAGAGGGTTATATAGTAGTGATTGGATCAAGACGTTT. Translating gives CATWDRGLYSSDWIKTF.

The sample holds a few counts of this clone. The sample has other DNA sequences that encode this CDR3 too. This rearrangement joins TRGV4 to TRGJP2. TCRdb is silent on the J gene; assignment here came from matching the DNA to germline. This CDR3 contains 15 residues. Germline CDR1 and CDR2: EGSTGY and YDSYTSSV. Trimming cost V 2 bases and J 0 bases; bases outside gene matches: 3. CDR3 sequence reads: CATWDAHSSDWIKTF. The CDR3, as DNA: TGTGCCACCTGGGATGCCCATAGTAGTGATTGGATCAAGACGTTT.

V gene TRGV3 combines with J gene TRGJ1 or TRGJ2. The J gene, absent from TCRdb, was called here by matching the DNA to germline. From germline, CDR1 is VTNTFY and CDR2 YDVSTARD (reference sequence). The CDR3 is made up of 13 amino acids. The V and J ends lost 0 bases and 4 bases, in that order; junction bases with no gene match: 3. CDR3 nucleotides: TGTGCCACCTGGGACAGGCAATATTATAAGAAACTCTTT. It is translated as CATWDRQYYKKLF.

The rearrangement joins TRGV4 to TRGJ1 or TRGJ2. TCRdb lists no J gene, so it was determined here by aligning the DNA to germline. V shed 4 bases, J shed 3 bases, and the junction held 9 bases outside the gene matches. The germline gives CDR1 EGSTGY, CDR2 YDSYTSSV. CDR3 length equals 14 residues. The CDR3 region has the DNA TGTGCCACCTGGGACGGACCCCTTTATTATAAGAAACTCTTT. Protein: CATWDGPLYYKKLF.

This clone was detected a few times. The gene calls are TRGV2 and TRGJ1 or TRGJ2. No J gene was available from TCRdb, and it was assigned here by a germline match of the DNA. Germline assignment: CDR1 EGSNGY and CDR2 YDSYNSKV. The CDR3 has 12 amino acids. The V and J ends lost 0 bases and 9 bases, in that order; junction bases with no gene match: 5. The CDR3 bases are TGTGCCACCTGGGACGGGCAGAGTAAGAAACTCTTT. Translated: CATWDGQSKKLF.

Concerning this clone: The sample contains more than one DNA sequence encoding this CDR3. V usage is TRGV2 and J usage is TRGJ1 or TRGJ2. TCRdb lists no J gene, so it was determined here by aligning the DNA to germline. The CDR3 length is 13 residues. V shed 0 bases, J shed 7 bases, and the junction held 6 bases outside the gene matches. Germline V gives CDR1 EGSNGY, CDR2 YDSYNSKV. Here the CDR3 reads CATWDGPGYKKLF. CDR3 DNA sequence: TGTGCCACCTGGGACGGGCCCGGGTATAAGAAACTCTTT.

There are a few counts of this clone. The chain combines TRGV3 with TRGJP2. TCRdb lists no J gene, so it was determined here by aligning the DNA to germline. CDR1 VTNTFY and CDR2 YDVSTARD come from the germline V gene (reference sequence). Germline trimming cut 0 bases from V and 3 bases from J; bases unmatched to any gene: 7. This CDR3 comprises 16 residues. CDR3 sequence (DNA): TGTGCCACCTGGGACAGGCCCATTCGTAGTGATTGGATCAAGACGTTT. Translating it yields CATWDRPIRSDWIKTF.

This clone was seen more than once but under ten times. This rearrangement joins TRGV2 to TRGJ1 or TRGJ2. TCRdb leaves out the J gene; it was filled in here by matching the DNA to germline. CDR3 length: 13 amino acids. In germline, CDR1 is EGSNGY, CDR2 YDSYNSKV. The V and J ends lost 3 bases and 3 bases, in that order; junction bases with no gene match: 5. The CDR3 loop is CATWDRPYYKKLF. The CDR3 coding sequence is TGTGCCACCTGGGACCGACCTTATTATAAGAAACTCTTT.

Concerning this clone itself: With a far larger clone one base away, a read error is the likely cause. Other DNA sequences within the sample encode an identical CDR3. The CDR3 DNA is TGCGCCACCTGGGAGGATAAGAAACTCTTT. Protein product: CATWEDKKLF. The V call is TRGV2, the J call TRGJ1 or TRGJ2. TCRdb gives no J gene; it was assigned here by matching the DNA to germline. The CDR3 covers 10 residues. From germline, CDR1 is EGSNGY and CDR2 YDSYNSKV.

This chain connects TRGV4 to TRGJ1 or TRGJ2. In the absence of a J gene in TCRdb, the DNA was matched to germline to assign it here. Germline-derived CDR1 and CDR2 are EGSTGY and YDSYTSSV. The CDR3 has 9 residues. Trimming cost V 3 bases and J 10 bases; bases outside gene matches: 0. The CDR3 protein is CATWDKKLF. CDR3 DNA sequence: TGTGCCACCTGGGATAAGAAACTCTTT.

This clone is classed as large. The V and J genes are TRGV4 and TRGJ1 or TRGJ2. Since TCRdb gives no J gene, matching the DNA to germline was used here to assign it. The V gene end was trimmed by 3 bases and the J gene end by 2 bases; junction bases not matched to a gene: 4. CDR1 is EGSTGY and CDR2 is YDSYTSSV in the germline V gene. The CDR3 runs to 13 residues. CDR3 in amino acids: CATWDLHYYKKLF. In DNA form, the CDR3 reads TGTGCCACCTGGGATTTGCATTATTATAAGAAACTCTTT.

Worth noting for this clone: A much larger clone is a single base away; this may be a read error. The chain employs TRGV3 and TRGJP2. Germline matching of the DNA provided the J gene here, since TCRdb leaves it blank. Germline CDR1 reads VTNTFY; CDR2 reads YDVSTARD (reference sequence). This CDR3 contains 16 residues. J gave up 3 bases and V 3 bases, and 10 bases lay outside the gene matches. The CDR3 protein is CATWDSSLGSDWIKTF. CDR3 in DNA: TGTGCCACCTGGGACTCCTCGTTGGGTAGTGATTGGATCAAGACGTTT.

This clone was observed a handful of times. Additional DNA sequences in this sample encode the identical CDR3. V is TRGV2 and J is TRGJ1 or TRGJ2. The J gene is not listed in TCRdb, so it was assigned here from a DNA match to germline. CDR1 is EGSNGY, CDR2 YDSYNSKV, per germline. The CDR3 covers 14 residues. With V trimmed by 1 base and J by 3 bases, 6 bases remained unmatched. The CDR3 spells CATWDGPSYYKKLF. CDR3 nucleotide sequence: TGTGCCACCTGGGACGGACCTAGTTATTATAAGAAACTCTTT.

The sample holds a few counts of this clone. The chain recombines TRGV4 with TRGJP2. The J gene is not listed in TCRdb, so it was assigned here from a DNA match to germline. CDR1 and CDR2 from the germline V gene are EGSTGY and YDSYTSSV. V was clipped by 2 bases and J by 11 bases; unmatched bases: 11. This CDR3 has 14 amino acids. The CDR3 here is CATWDVGLGWIKTF. The CDR3 nucleotides read TGTGCCACCTGGGATGTAGGCCTTGGATGGATCAAGACGTTT.

The sample holds a few counts of this clone. The chain carries TRGV3 and TRGJ1 or TRGJ2. The J gene, missing from TCRdb, was assigned here through DNA to germline matching. V was pared by 0 bases and J by 0 bases, with 2 bases of the junction left unmatched. CDR1 VTNTFY and CDR2 YDVSTARD come from the germline V gene (reference sequence). CDR3 length: 14 amino acids. The CDR3 reads CATWDRPNYYKKLF. Here the CDR3 DNA reads TGTGCCACCTGGGACAGGCCGAATTATTATAAGAAACTCTTT.

This clone was seen only a few times. This sequence joins TRGV2 and TRGJ1 or TRGJ2. TCRdb carries no J gene annotation; the J gene was assigned here by matching the DNA with germline. Germline V gene lookup returns CDR1 EGSNGY and CDR2 YDSYNSKV. J was trimmed by 7 bases and V by 0 bases; bases with no gene match: 6. The CDR3 is made up of 13 amino acids. The CDR3 is CATWDGPHYKKLF. The CDR3 coding sequence is TGTGCCACCTGGGACGGGCCGCACTATAAGAAACTCTTT.

This clone was recorded a few times. This rearrangement joins TRGV8 to TRGJ1 or TRGJ2. TCRdb supplies no J gene; here it was assigned by aligning the nucleotide sequence to germline. This CDR3 region has 13 residues. CDR1 VENAVY and CDR2 YDSYNSRV come from the germline V gene. The ends lost 3 bases at V and 4 bases at J; junction bases unmatched: 6. CDR3 protein: CATWDYQYYKKLF. The CDR3 DNA reads as TGTGCCACCTGGGATTACCAATATTATAAGAAACTCTTT.

CDR3 nucleotides: TGTGCCACCTGGGACAGGCGGAATTATAAGAAACTCTTT. This translates into CATWDRRNYKKLF. The chain joins TRGV3 to TRGJ1 or TRGJ2. Matching the DNA to germline supplied the J gene, which TCRdb does not give. Germline V gene sequence: CDR1 VTNTFY, CDR2 YDVSTARD (reference sequence). The CDR3 runs 13 residues. V dropped 0 bases and J dropped 5; count of bases not matched to a gene: 4.

This clone was detected only a few times. CDR3 residues: CATWVKYKKLF. The CDR3 DNA follows: TGTGCCACCTGGGTGAAATATAAGAAACTCTTT. This chain uses TRGV3 with TRGJ1 or TRGJ2. The J gene is not listed in TCRdb, so it was assigned here from a DNA match to germline. The CDR3 spans 11 residues. V trimming: 5 bases; J trimming: 7 bases; junction bases outside the gene matches: 5. The V gene's germline CDR1 is VTNTFY and CDR2 YDVSTARD (reference sequence).

With regard to this clone: This sample also contains other DNA sequences that code for the same CDR3. The chain links TRGV9 to TRGJP. TCRdb is silent on the J gene; assignment here came from matching the DNA to germline. J lost 4 bases, V lost 5 bases, and 5 bases had no gene match. Germline CDR1 is GITISATS and CDR2 is ISYDGTV (reference sequence). This CDR3 contains 16 residues. The CDR3 region has the DNA TGTGCCTTGTGGGCCATTCAAGAGTTGGGCAAAAAAATCAAGGTATTT. Amino acid sequence: CALWAIQELGKKIKVF.

This clone has only a few counts. Different DNA sequences within this sample yield the same CDR3. V and J are TRGV2 and TRGJ1 or TRGJ2. Here the J gene was assigned by germline matching of the DNA, as TCRdb has none. Germline loops: CDR1 EGSNGY, CDR2 YDSYNSKV. V trimming: 0 bases; J trimming: 6 bases; junction bases outside the gene matches: 5. The CDR3 length is 13 residues. CDR3 sequence (DNA): TGTGCCACCTGGGACGGGCGCGGTTATAAGAAACTCTTT. Residues: CATWDGRGYKKLF.

V usage is TRGV2 and J usage is TRGJ1 or TRGJ2. TCRdb leaves out the J gene; it was filled in here by matching the DNA to germline. J lost 12 bases, V lost 1 base, and 12 bases had no gene match. The CDR3 extends over 13 amino acids. Germline values: CDR1 EGSNGY, CDR2 YDSYNSKV. As DNA, the CDR3 is TGTGCCACCTGGGACGGAAGGAGAATGCGGAAACTCTTT. Translated, it gives CATWDGRRMRKLF.

The genes are TRGV8 and TRGJ1 or TRGJ2. As TCRdb names no J gene, one was assigned here on the basis of a DNA match to germline. Germline V gene lookup returns CDR1 VENAVY and CDR2 YDSYNSRV. The CDR3 covers 14 residues. After removal of 3 bases from V and 5 bases from J, the junction contained 10 bases not matched to a gene. CDR3 sequence: CATWDFPDDYKKLF. The CDR3 DNA is TGTGCCACCTGGGATTTCCCCGATGATTATAAGAAACTCTTT.

The chain combines TRGV4 with TRGJ1 or TRGJ2. The J gene, left out of TCRdb, was set here by checking the DNA against germline. This CDR3 spans 14 amino acids. V was pared by 0 bases and J by 7 bases, with 9 bases of the junction left unmatched. In germline, CDR1 is EGSTGY, CDR2 YDSYTSSV. The CDR3 reads CATWDGPVDYKKLF. The CDR3 DNA reads TGTGCCACCTGGGATGGGCCGGTCGACTATAAGAAACTCTTT.

This clone occurred a few times. The gene calls are TRGV2 and TRGJ1 or TRGJ2. The J gene, missing from TCRdb, was assigned here through DNA to germline matching. J gave up 7 bases and V 0 bases, and 6 bases lay outside the gene matches. The V gene's germline CDR1 is EGSNGY and CDR2 YDSYNSKV. CDR3 length: 13 residues. CDR3 sequence (DNA): TGTGCCACCTGGGACGGGCCTTCGTATAAGAAACTCTTT. This sequence encodes CATWDGPSYKKLF.

Within the sample, this clone is large. The J gene is TRGJ1 or TRGJ2, the V gene TRGV2. The J gene is absent in TCRdb and was assigned here via DNA matching to germline. This CDR3 is 13 amino acids long. The J segment lost 5 bases and the V segment lost 0 bases, leaving 4 bases of the junction unmatched. CDR1 and CDR2 (germline): EGSNGY, YDSYNSKV. CDR3 sequence: CATWDGLHYKKLF. CDR3 in DNA: TGTGCCACCTGGGACGGGCTTCATTATAAGAAACTCTTT.